Listed below are T cell receptor beta chains from one sample, sequenced in a study of human T cells and chemical hapten exposure. TCRdb reanalysed the RACE reads using MiXCR and keeps one entry per CDR3 protein. The sample includes about 380,000 distinct CDR3 sequences, about 4.8% of them seen just once. The sequenced sample was whole blood, obtained in connection with sensitization to the hapten diphenylcyclopropenone (DPC). All receptors derive from a woman aged 45-59 years with alopecia areata. Some clones in this sample may be carry-over from other donors' samples. Both conserved end residues are part of each CDR3. D genes are given only for firm matches. Clone size is not always given. Where it is, it says once, few, many or a class for expanded clones.

V	size	D	J	DNA	CDR3
TRBV6-6	.	TRBD1	TRBJ1-1	TGTGCCAGCAGTCACGGGACAGGGGACACTGAAGCTTTCTTT	CASSHGTGDTEAFF
TRBV5-6	few	.	TRBJ1-2	TGTGCCAGCAGCGCAGACAGCGCAAGGGCTAACTATGGCTACACCTTC	CASSADSARANYGYTF
TRBV4-1	few	TRBD1	TRBJ1-1	TGCGCCAGCAGCCAGGCGGGACAGGGAGGGACTGAAGCTTTCTTT	CASSQAGQGGTEAFF
TRBV29-1	many	.	TRBJ1-1	TGCAGCGTTGGAACAGGAATGAACACTGAAGCTTTCTTT	CSVGTGMNTEAFF
TRBV6-5	few	TRBD2	TRBJ2-7	TGTGCCAGCAGTTCGGGACTAGCTCCTTCCTACGAGCAGTACTTC	CASSSGLAPSYEQYF
TRBV6-1	.	TRBD1	TRBJ1-3	TGTGCCAGCAGTGAAGTCCGGACAGGGATGATTATTGGAAACACCATATATTTT	CASSEVRTGMIIGNTIYF
TRBV11-2	many	.	TRBJ2-3	TGTGCCAGCAGCTTAGATCCCAGCCGGAGCGCCGGGGCAGATACGCAGTATTTT	CASSLDPSRSAGADTQYF
TRBV6-1	many	TRBD2	TRBJ2-3	TGTGCCAGCAGCCCGGGAGGCCTGGGGGCAGATACGCAGTATTTT	CASSPGGLGADTQYF
TRBV5-6	many	TRBD1	TRBJ1-5	TGTGCCAGCAGCTACTACCCCCTGGGGGACAGGGGGAATCAGCCCCAGCATTTT	CASSYYPLGDRGNQPQHF
TRBV27	.	.	TRBJ2-7	TGTGCCAGCAGTTTTGTCGAGGGTGACGAGCAGTACTTC	CASSFVEGDEQYF
TRBV27	many	.	TRBJ2-3	TGTGCCAGCAGCCCTTGGTCGGCGAGCACAGATACGCAGTATTTT	CASSPWSASTDTQYF
TRBV9	.	.	TRBJ2-6	TGTGCCAGCAGCGCAGGGGTTAGCTCTGGGGCCAACGTCCTGACTTTC	CASSAGVSSGANVLTF
TRBV12-3/TRBV12-4	few	.	TRBJ1-1	TGTGCCAGCAGGCCTCAGGGAAGGGGTGAAGCTTTCTTT	CASRPQGRGEAFF
TRBV29-1	few	.	TRBJ1-2	TGCAGCGCACAACAGGGAGCTAACTATGGCTACACCTTC	CSAQQGANYGYTF
TRBV29-1	many	.	TRBJ1-3	TGCAGCGTTGAAGTCAGTCAGACTGGAAACACCATATATTTT	CSVEVSQTGNTIYF
TRBV29-1	.	.	TRBJ2-5	TGCAGCGTTGCCCCAGGGGGGGATAAGCAGACCCAGTACTTC	CSVAPGGDKQTQYF